This T cell receptor (beta chain) came from a study of graft-versus-host responses after intestinal transplantation. For the study at large: As for transplant type, recipients had multivisceral, liver-intestinal, or isolated intestinal grafts.

Profiling relied on immunoSEQ multiplex PCR, and the TCRdb table lists in-frame clones only, not all of them. The sample lists some 10,000 clones; roughly 30% were seen once. The CDR3 consists of 14 residues. V was clipped by 5 bases and J by 3 bases, with 12 bases between them. Per the germline V gene, CDR1 is SEHNR and CDR2 is FQNEAQ (reference sequence). The researchers put 200,000 CFSE-labeled responder cells into plates with 200,000 irradiated, violet-dye-labeled stimulator cells. A sort after the reaction isolated proliferating CFSE-low CD3+CD4+ and CD3+CD8+ responders. Regarding the study as a whole: Analysis identified GvH clones in recipient marrow, with some appearing first in ileum or blood.

The material was alloreactive CD4+ T cells from a mixed lymphocyte reaction culture, obtained before intestinal transplant. Subset of the sample: CFSE-low proliferating T cells sorted from roughly six-day pre-transplant mixed lymphocyte reaction (GvH or HvG direction). The TCR sequence derives from a human patient who received an intestinal transplant. The V and J genes are TRBV7-9 and TRBJ2-3; the D is unclear. The DNA for the CDR3 is TGTGCCAGCAGCCACTGGGATCTAACAGATACGCAGTATTTT. It is translated as CASSHWDLTDTQYF.